The next 3 T cell receptor beta chains were all read from a single sample in a study of cytomegalovirus exposure and HLA in healthy donors. The PCR ran on 60 Vbeta and 13 Jbeta primers. TCRdb keeps only in-frame clones here, not all; method: immunoSEQ multiplex PCR. Altogether 55,000 to 70,000 clones are present, about 81% being singletons, with the ten largest covering roughly 5%. The sequencing sample was made of PBMCs. The receptors here all came from a woman younger than 45 in good health and CMV-seronegative.

This clone was seen only a few times. V is TRBV9 and J is TRBJ2-2; TRBD1 is a possible D gene (6 bases). Trimming removed 5 bases at V and 1 base at J, with 9 bases between. The CDR3 runs 14 residues. Looked up from germline, CDR1 is SGDLS and CDR2 is YYNGEE. The CDR3 DNA sequence: TGTGCCAGCAGAGAGACAGGGAACACCGGGGAGCTGTTTTTT. Its translation is CASRETGNTGELFF.

This chain uses TRBV2 with TRBJ1-3; D may be TRBD1 (5 bases). CDR3 length equals 15 residues. Germline V CDR1 and CDR2: SNHLY, FYNNEI. Trimming removed 2 bases at V and 4 bases at J, with 12 bases between. The CDR3 nucleotides are TGTGCCAGCAGTGAAATCGGGGGACCAGGAAACACCATATATTTT. Translation: CASSEIGGPGNTIYF.

This chain joins TRBV5-1 and TRBJ2-5; 9 nucleotides align to TRBD2. Matching the DNA end better, TRBJ2-7 makes the J call doubtful. Germline CDR1 is SGHRS and CDR2 is YFSETQ. This CDR3 is 14 amino acids long. The CDR3 bases are TGCGCCAGCAGCTTGCCGGGGACTAGCAGCGAGCAGTACTTC. Amino acids: CASSLPGTSSEQYF.